Each of the 2 T cell receptor beta chains below was sequenced from the same sample in a study of molecular identifiers for immune sequencing clone quantification. MiXCR, run by TCRdb on the PCR reads, gives a single entry per CDR3 protein. The table has 490,000 or so distinct CDR3 sequences, about 22% seen once. What was sequenced was naive CD8+ T cells from blood, with Jurkat cell RNA spiked in. Sample subset: FACS-sorted CD8+CD4-CCR7+CD45RA+ naive T cells. These receptors were taken from a human donor in good health. Some libraries in this study had Jurkat cell RNA spiked in.

At least ten counts were recorded for this clonotype. The chain recombines TRBV14 with TRBJ1-2; 8 nucleotides agree with TRBD1. Germline V gene sequence: CDR1 SGHDN, CDR2 FVKESK. The CDR3 totals 14 residues. Trimming at V came to 4 bases and at J to 2 bases, leaving 3 bases not matched to a gene. DNA of the CDR3: TGTGCCAGCAGCCCGTGGGACAGGAACTATGGCTACACCTTC. Residues: CASSPWDRNYGYTF.

Points on this clonotype: A read error is possible here, since a much larger clone lies one base away. The chain recombines TRBV29-1 with TRBJ2-1, with D perhaps TRBD1 (6 bases). CDR1 and CDR2 (germline): SQVTM, ANQGSEA. The CDR3 extends over 16 amino acids. The DNA of the CDR3 is TGCAGCGTTGAGCGTTTAGTGACAGGTAGGGGGAATGAGCGGTTCTTC. Amino acids: CSVERLVTGRGNERFF.